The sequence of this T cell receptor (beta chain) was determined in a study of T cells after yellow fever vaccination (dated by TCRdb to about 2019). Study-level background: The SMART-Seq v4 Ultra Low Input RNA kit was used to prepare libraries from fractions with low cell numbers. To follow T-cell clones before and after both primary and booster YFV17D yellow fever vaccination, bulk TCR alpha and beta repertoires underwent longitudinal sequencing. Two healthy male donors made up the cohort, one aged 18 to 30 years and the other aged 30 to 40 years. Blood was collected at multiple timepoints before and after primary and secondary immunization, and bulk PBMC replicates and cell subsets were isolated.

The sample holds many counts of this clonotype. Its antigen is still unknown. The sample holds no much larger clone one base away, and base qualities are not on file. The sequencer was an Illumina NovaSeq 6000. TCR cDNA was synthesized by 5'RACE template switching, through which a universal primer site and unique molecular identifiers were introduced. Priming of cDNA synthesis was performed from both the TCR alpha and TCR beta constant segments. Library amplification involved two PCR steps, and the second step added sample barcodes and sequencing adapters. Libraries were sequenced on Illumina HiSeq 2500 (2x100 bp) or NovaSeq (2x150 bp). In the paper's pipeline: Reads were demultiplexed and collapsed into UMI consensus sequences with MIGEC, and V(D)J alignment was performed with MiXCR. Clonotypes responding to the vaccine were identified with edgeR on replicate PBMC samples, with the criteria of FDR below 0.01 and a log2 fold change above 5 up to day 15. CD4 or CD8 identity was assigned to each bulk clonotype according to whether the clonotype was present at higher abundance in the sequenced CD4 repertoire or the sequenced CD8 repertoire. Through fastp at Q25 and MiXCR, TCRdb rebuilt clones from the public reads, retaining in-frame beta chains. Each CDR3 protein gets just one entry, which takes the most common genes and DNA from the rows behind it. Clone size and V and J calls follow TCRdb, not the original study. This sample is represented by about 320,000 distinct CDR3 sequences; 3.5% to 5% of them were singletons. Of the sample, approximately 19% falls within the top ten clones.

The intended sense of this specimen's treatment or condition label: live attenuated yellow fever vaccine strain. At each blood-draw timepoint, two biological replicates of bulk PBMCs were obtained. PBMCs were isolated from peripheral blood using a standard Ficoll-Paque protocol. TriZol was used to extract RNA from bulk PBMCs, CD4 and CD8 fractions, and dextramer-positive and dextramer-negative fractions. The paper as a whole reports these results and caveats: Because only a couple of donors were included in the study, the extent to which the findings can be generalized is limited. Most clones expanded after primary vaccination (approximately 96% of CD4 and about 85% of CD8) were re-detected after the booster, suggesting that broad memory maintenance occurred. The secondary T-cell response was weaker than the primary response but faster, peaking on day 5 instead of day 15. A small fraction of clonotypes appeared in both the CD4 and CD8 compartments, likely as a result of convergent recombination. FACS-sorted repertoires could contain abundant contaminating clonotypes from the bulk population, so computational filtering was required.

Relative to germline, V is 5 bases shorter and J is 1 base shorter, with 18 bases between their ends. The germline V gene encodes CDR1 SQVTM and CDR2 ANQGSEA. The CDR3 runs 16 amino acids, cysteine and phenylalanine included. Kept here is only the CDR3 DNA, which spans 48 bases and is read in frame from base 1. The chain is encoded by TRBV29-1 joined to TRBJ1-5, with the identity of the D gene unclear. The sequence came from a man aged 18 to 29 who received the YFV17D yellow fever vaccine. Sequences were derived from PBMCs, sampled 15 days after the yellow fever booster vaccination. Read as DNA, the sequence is TGCAGCGTTTCCTCCGGGTACAGAGGAAGCAATCAGCCCCAGCATTTT. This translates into CSVSSGYRGSNQPQHF.